This TCR beta chain was found in a study of early T cells in non-severe SARS-CoV-2 infection. Points from the study as a whole: In VDJdb matching, anti-spike CD8 responses were favored while private and CD4 specificities went missing.

cDNA molecules, individually, were tagged with unique molecular identifiers. TCRdb called the 5' RACE reads again in MiXCR, with one record for every CDR3 protein. The table shows roughly 40,000 distinct CDR3 sequences, with roughly 6% occurring only once. In germline, CDR1 is LNHDA, CDR2 SQIVND (reference sequence). V lost 5 bases to trimming and J lost 0 bases; unmatched junction nucleotides: 7. The CDR3 loop spans 16 amino acids. This clonotype was observed many times. Its antigen remains unknown. Here the sequenced sample was whole blood, taken at baseline. The sequence was collected from an adult who was a healthcare worker with PCR-confirmed SARS-CoV-2 infection or an uninfected control (not recorded which). This chain links TRBV19 with TRBJ1-2; 9 bases are shared with TRBD1. The CDR3 protein is CASSQEQGAPNYGYTF. The DNA of the CDR3 is TGTGCCAGTAGTCAAGAACAGGGGGCTCCTAACTATGGCTACACCTTC.